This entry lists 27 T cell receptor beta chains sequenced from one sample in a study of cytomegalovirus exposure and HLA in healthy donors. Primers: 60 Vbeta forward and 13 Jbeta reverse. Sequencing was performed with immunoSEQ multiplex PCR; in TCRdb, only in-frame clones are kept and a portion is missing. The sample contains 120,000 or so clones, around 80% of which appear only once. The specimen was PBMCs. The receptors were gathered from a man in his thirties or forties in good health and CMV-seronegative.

The CDR3 sequence: CSVNVDRGSDTQYF. The DNA for the CDR3 is TGCAGCGTGAATGTTGACAGGGGCTCAGATACGCAGTATTTT. V usage is TRBV29-1 and J usage is TRBJ2-3, with 8 bases that match TRBD1. V shed 6 bases, J shed 4 bases, and the junction held 9 bases outside the gene matches. There are 14 residues in the CDR3. Germline loops: CDR1 SQVTM, CDR2 ANQGSEA.

CDR3 in DNA: TGCGCCAGCAGCCTTACCCTCAGAGATACGCAGTATTTT. This translates into CASSLTLRDTQYF. V gene TRBV4-1 combines with J gene TRBJ2-3; no firm D call. Trimming stripped 4 bases from V and 5 bases from J, with 10 bases between. CDR1 is MGHRA and CDR2 is YSYEKL in the germline V gene. The CDR3 runs 13 residues.

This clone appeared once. The CDR3 DNA reads TGTGCCAGCAGCTCCCCCTCGTCGGGGGGGAACACCGGGGAGCTGTTTTTT. It codes for CASSSPSSGGNTGELFF. The chain joins TRBV7-6 to TRBJ2-2; TRBD2 matches at 7 bases. Germline lookup yields CDR1 SGHVS and CDR2 FNYEAQ. CDR3 length: 17 amino acids. J was trimmed by 1 base and V by 4 bases; bases with no gene match: 9.

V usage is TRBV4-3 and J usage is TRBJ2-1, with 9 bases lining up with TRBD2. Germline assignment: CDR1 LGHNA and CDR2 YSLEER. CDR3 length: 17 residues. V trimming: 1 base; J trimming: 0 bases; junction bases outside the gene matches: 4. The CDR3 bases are TGCGCCAGCAGCCAAGTCGGGCGGGGGGGCTCCTACAATGAGCAGTTCTTC. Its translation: CASSQVGRGGSYNEQFF.

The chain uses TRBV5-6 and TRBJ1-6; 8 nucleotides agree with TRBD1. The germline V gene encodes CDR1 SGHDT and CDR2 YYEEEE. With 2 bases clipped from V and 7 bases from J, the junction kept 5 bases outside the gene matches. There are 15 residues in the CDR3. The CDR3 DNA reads TGTGCCAGCAGCTTCTCACCAGGGGGCAATTCACCCCTCCACTTT. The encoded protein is CASSFSPGGNSPLHF.

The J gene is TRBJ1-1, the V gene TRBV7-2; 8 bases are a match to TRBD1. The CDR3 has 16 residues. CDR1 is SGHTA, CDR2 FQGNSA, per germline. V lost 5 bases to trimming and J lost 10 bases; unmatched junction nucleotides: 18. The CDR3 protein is CASSLTPGQGIGAAFF. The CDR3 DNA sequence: TGTGCCAGCAGCCTTACCCCCGGACAGGGTATCGGCGCAGCTTTCTTT. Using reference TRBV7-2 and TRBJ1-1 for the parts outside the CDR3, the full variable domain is GAGVSQSPSNKVTEKGKDVELRCDPISGHTALYWYRQSLGQGLEFLIYFQGNSAPDKSGLPSDRFSAERTGGSVSTLTIQRTQQEDSAVYLCASSLTPGQGIGAAFFGQGTRLTVV.

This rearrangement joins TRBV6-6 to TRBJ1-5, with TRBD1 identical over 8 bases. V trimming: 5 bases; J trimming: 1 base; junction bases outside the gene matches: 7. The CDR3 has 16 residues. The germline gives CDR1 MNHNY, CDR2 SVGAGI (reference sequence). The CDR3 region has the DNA TGTGCCAGCAGTCTATTGGACAGGGAGAGCAATCAGCCCCAGCATTTT. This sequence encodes CASSLLDRESNQPQHF.

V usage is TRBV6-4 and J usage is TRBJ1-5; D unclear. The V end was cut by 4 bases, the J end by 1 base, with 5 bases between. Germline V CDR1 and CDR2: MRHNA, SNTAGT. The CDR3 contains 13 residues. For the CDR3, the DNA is TGTGCCAGCAGTGTTGGCAGCAATCAGCCCCAGCATTTT. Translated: CASSVGSNQPQHF.

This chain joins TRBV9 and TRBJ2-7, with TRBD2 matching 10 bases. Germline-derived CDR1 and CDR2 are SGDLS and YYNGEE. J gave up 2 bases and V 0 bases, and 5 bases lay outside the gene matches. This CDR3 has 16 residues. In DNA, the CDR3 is TGTGCCAGCAGCGTAGGAACTAGCGGGGTACCCTACGAGCAGTACTTC. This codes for CASSVGTSGVPYEQYF. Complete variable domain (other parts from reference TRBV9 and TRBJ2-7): DSGVTQTPKHLITATGQRVTLRCSPRSGDLSVYWYQQSLDQGLQFLIQYYNGEERAKGNILERFSAQQFPDLHSELNLSSLELGDSALYFCASSVGTSGVPYEQYFGPGTRLTVT.

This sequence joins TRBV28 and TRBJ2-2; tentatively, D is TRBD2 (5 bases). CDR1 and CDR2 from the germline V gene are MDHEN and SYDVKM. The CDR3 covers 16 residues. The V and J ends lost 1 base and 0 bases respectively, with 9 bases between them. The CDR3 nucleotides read TGTGCCAGCAGTTTATCCACTAGTTCGAACACCGGGGAGCTGTTTTTT. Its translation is CASSLSTSSNTGELFF.

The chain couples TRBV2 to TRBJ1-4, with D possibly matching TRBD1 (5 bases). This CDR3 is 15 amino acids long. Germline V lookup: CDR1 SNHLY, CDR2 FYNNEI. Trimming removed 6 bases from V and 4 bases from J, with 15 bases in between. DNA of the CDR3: TGTGCCAGCAGGGCCCGCCGGGGGGATAATGAAAAACTGTTTTTT. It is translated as CASRARRGDNEKLFF.

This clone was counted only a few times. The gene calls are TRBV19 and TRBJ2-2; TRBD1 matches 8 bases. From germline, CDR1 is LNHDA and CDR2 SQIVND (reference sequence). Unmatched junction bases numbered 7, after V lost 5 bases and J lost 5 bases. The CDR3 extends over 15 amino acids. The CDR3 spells CASSATGGWTGELFF. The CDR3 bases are TGTGCCAGTAGTGCAACAGGGGGTTGGACCGGGGAGCTGTTTTTT.

Written as DNA, the CDR3 is TGTGCCAGCAGCGGGGACAGCCTCTCCTACGAGCAGTACTTC. Translating it yields CASSGDSLSYEQYF. This chain joins TRBV7-8 and TRBJ2-7, with 7 bases lining up with TRBD1. The CDR3 is made up of 14 amino acids. The germline gives CDR1 SGHVS, CDR2 FQNEAQ. The V segment lost 5 bases and the J segment 0 bases; nucleotides outside the gene matches: 4.

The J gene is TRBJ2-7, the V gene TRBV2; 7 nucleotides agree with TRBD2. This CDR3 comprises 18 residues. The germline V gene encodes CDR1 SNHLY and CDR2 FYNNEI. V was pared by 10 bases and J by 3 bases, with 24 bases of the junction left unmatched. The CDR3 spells CANSRGTTQFPGGYEQYF. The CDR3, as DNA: TGTGCCAACTCCCGAGGGACTACCCAATTCCCCGGAGGCTACGAGCAGTACTTC.

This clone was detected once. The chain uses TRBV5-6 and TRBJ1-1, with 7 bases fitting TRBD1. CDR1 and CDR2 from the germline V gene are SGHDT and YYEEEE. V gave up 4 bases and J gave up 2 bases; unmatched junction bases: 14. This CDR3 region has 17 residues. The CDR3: CASSIRTGRLGNTEAFF. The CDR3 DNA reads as TGTGCCAGCAGCATCAGGACAGGCCGGTTGGGAAACACTGAAGCTTTCTTT.

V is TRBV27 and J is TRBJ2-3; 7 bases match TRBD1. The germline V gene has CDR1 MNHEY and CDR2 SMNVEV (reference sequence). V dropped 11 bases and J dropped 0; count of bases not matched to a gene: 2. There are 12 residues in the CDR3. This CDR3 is CAVQGSTDTQYF. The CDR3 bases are TGTGCCGTACAGGGGAGCACAGATACGCAGTATTTT.

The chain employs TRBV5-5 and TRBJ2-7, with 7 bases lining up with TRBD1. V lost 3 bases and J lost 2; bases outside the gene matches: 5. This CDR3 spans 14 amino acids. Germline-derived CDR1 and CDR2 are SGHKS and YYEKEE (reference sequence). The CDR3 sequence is CASSSLQGTYEQYF. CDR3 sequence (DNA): TGTGCCAGCAGCTCCCTACAGGGGACCTACGAGCAGTACTTC.

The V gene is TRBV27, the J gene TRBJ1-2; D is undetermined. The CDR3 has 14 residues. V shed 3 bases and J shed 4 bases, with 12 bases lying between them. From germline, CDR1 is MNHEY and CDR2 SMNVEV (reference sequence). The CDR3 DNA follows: TGTGCCAGCAGTTTGGATGGGCAGGCCTATGGCTACACCTTC. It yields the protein CASSLDGQAYGYTF.

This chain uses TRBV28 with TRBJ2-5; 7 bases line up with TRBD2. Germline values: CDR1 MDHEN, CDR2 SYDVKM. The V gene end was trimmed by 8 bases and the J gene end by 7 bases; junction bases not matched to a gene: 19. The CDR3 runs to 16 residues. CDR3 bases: TGTGCCAGCCTTCTGGGCAGAGGGAGGGAAAGACTGACCCAGTACTTC. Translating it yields CASLLGRGRERLTQYF.

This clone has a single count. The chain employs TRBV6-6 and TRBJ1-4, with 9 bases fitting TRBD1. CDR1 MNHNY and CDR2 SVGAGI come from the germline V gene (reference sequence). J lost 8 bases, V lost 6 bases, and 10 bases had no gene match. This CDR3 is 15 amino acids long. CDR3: CASRRGQGKGEKLFF. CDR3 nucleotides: TGTGCCAGCAGACGTGGACAGGGGAAGGGGGAAAAACTGTTTTTT.

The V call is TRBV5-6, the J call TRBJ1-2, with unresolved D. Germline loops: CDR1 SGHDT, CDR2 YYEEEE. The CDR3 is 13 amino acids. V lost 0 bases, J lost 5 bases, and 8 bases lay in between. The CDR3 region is CASSLVAEYGYTF. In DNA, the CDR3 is TGTGCCAGCAGCTTGGTGGCAGAATATGGCTACACCTTC.

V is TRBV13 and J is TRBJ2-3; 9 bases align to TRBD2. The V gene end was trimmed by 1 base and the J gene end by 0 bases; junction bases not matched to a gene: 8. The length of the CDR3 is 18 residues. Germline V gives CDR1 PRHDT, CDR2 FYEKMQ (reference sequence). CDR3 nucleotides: TGTGCCAGCAGCTTAGTGGGGCTAGCGGGGCACAGCACAGATACGCAGTATTTT. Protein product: CASSLVGLAGHSTDTQYF.

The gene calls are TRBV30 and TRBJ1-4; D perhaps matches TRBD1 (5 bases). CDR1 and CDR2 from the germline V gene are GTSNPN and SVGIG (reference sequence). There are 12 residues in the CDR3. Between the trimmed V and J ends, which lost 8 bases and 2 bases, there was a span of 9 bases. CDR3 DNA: TGTGCCGCGACAGTGACTAATGAAAAACTGTTTTTT. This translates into CAATVTNEKLFF. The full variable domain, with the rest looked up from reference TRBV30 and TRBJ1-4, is SQTIHQWPATLVQPVGSPLSLECTVEGTSNPNLYWYRQAAGRGLQLLFYSVGIGQISSEVPQNLSASRPQDRQFILSSKKLLLSDSGFYLCAATVTNEKLFFGSGTQLSVL.

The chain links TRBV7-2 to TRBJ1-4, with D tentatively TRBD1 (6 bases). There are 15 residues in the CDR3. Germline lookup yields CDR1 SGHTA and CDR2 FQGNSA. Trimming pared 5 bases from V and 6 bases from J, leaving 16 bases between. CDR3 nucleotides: TGTGCCAGCAGCCGAGTTCAGGGGATCGATGAAAAACTGTTTTTT. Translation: CASSRVQGIDEKLFF.

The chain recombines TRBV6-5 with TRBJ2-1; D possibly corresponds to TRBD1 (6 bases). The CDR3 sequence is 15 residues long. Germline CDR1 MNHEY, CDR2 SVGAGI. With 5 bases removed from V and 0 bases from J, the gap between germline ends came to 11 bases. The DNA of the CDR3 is TGTGCCAGCAGTCACAGGGAGAGCTCCTACAATGAGCAGTTCTTC. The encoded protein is CASSHRESSYNEQFF.

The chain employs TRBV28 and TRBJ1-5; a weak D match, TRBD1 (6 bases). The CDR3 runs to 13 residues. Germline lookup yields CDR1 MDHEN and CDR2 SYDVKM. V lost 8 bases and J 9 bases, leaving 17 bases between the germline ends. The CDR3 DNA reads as TGTGCCAGCCGCAAAGCGGGGGGCCGGCCCCAGCATTTT. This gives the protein CASRKAGGRPQHF.

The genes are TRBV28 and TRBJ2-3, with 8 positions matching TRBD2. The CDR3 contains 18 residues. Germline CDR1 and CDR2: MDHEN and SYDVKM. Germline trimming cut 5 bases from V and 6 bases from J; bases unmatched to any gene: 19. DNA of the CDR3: TGTGCCAGCAGTACTAAAGCCCAACCGGGACCGGGAGGGGATACGCAGTATTTT. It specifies CASSTKAQPGPGGDTQYF.